Given below is one TCR beta chain in context. The antigen is undetermined. Blood libraries mostly used roughly 0.5 ug genomic DNA, six replicates each. Method: immunoSEQ multiplex PCR; TCRdb's copy keeps in-frame clones and lacks some. The profile shows approximately 16,000 clones, roughly two thirds of them singletons. Trimming cost V 4 bases and J 2 bases, with 10 bases left between them. Germline CDR1 SGHNT, CDR2 YYREEE (reference sequence). The CDR3 covers 15 residues. This sample was included in a study of neoadjuvant anti-PD-1 for oral cavity cancer. Overall study results and limits: Each response group had just three patients in TCR analyses.

The sequencing used PBMCs, collected before nivolumab (anti-PD-1) treatment. The source is a person aged 40 to 85 with oral cavity squamous cell carcinoma. The rearrangement joins TRBV5-4 to TRBJ2-6; D call uncertain. Here the CDR3 reads CASSLSYPGANVLTF. The CDR3 DNA is TGTGCCAGCAGCCTCAGTTATCCTGGGGCCAACGTCCTGACTTTC.